The source of this T cell receptor (beta chain) is a study of cytomegalovirus exposure and HLA in healthy donors. The CDR3 totals 14 residues. Trimming took off 5 bases at V and 0 bases at J, with 8 bases between the two ends. From germline, CDR1 is MGHDK and CDR2 SYGVNS. General study results and limits: V- and J-gene trimming in TCR beta was tied to a missense DCLRE1C variant by an analysis performed later. On later analysis, the bulk of CMV-associated TCR beta chains appeared to be HLA-restricted. What a later analysis reportedly showed was that an Asian-associated ancestry cluster had fewer N-insertions than the roughly 720-donor mean.

Vbeta (60) and Jbeta (13) primers were used in the PCR. Clones were sequenced by immunoSEQ multiplex PCR, and TCRdb holds only the in-frame ones, with some missing. The sample carries about 100,000 clones, roughly three quarters recorded once. Points on this clone: What it binds is unknown.

Sequences were obtained from PBMCs. This chain connects TRBV25-1 to TRBJ1-3, with D unclear. The clonotype originates from a woman aged 60-70 years in good health and CMV-seronegative. The CDR3 loop is CASSQEPSGNTIYF. The CDR3 nucleotides read TGTGCCAGCAGTCAGGAACCCTCTGGAAACACCATATATTTT.